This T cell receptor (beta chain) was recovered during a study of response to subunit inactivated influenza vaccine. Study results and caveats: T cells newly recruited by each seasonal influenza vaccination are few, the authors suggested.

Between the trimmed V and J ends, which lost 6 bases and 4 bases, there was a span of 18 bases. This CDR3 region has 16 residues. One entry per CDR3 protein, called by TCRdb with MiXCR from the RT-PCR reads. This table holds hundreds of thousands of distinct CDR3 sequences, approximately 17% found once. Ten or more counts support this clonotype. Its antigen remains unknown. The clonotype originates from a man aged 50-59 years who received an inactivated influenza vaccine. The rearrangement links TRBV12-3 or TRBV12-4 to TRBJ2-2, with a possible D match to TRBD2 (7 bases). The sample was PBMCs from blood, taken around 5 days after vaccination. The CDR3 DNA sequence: TGTGCCAGCAGCCCAGTGGTGGGAGGGGGCACCGGGGAGCTGTTTTTT. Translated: CASSPVVGGGTGELFF.